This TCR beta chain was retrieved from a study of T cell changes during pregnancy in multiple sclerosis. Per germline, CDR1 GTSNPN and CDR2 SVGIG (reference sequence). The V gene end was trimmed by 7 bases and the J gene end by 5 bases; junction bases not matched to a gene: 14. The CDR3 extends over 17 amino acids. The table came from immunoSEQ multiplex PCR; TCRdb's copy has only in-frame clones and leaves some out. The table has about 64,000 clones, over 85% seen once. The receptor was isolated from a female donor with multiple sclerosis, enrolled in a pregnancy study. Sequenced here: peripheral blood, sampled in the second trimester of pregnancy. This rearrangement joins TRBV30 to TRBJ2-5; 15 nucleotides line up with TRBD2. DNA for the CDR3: TGTGCCTACCGCCCGGGACTAGCGGGAGGAGGGTGGGAGACCCAGTACTTC. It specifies CAYRPGLAGGGWETQYF.